Below, 6 T cell receptor beta chains from the same sample are listed, as sequenced in a study of beta chain features in type 1 diabetes. The study reverse transcribed the entire isolated RNA, so it sequenced expressed TCRB transcripts. Profiled with immunoSEQ multiplex PCR; TCRdb holds only in-frame clones, not every one. The sample yields some 900,000 clones, roughly 15% seen once. Sequenced material: naive CD4+ T cells from blood. The receptors here all came from a woman aged 18-29 years in good health.

This clone has only a few counts. The CDR3 sequence: CASSPRLTDTQYF. The DNA of the CDR3 is TGCGCCAGCAGCCCCCGACTCACAGATACGCAGTATTTT. The V and J genes are TRBV4-3 and TRBJ2-3; D is undetermined. The V gene lost 4 bases and the J gene lost 2 bases, with 7 bases spanning the gap. Germline CDR1 and CDR2: LGHNA and YSLEER. This CDR3 is 13 amino acids long.

The CDR3 nucleotides read TGTGCCAGCAGTAAGCGGGACATTGGAAACACCATATATTTT. Translating gives CASSKRDIGNTIYF. This chain links TRBV6-5 with TRBJ1-3; maybe TRBD1 (6 bases). Germline V CDR1 and CDR2: MNHEY, SVGAGI. V lost 5 bases to trimming and J lost 3 bases, with 11 bases between them. This CDR3 has 14 amino acids.

The chain is built from TRBV4-1 and TRBJ2-3; perhaps TRBD2 as D (6 bases). Trimming left V 3 bases short and J 3 bases short, with 13 bases between. Germline V gene data show CDR1 as MGHRA and CDR2 as YSYEKL. CDR3 length equals 15 residues. The CDR3 here is CASSHQGGGTDTQYF. The CDR3, as DNA: TGCGCCAGCAGCCACCAGGGAGGAGGGACAGATACGCAGTATTTT.

There are a few counts of this clone. V and J are TRBV19 and TRBJ2-1; no reliable D call. Trimming removed 2 bases from V and 5 bases from J, with 10 bases in between. Germline V lookup: CDR1 LNHDA, CDR2 SQIVND (reference sequence). The CDR3 runs 14 residues. CDR3 nucleotide sequence: TGTGCCAGTAGTATAAGTCAGGCAAACAATGAGCAGTTCTTC. This translates into CASSISQANNEQFF.

This chain links TRBV28 with TRBJ2-7; 8 bases match TRBD2. Germline V lookup: CDR1 MDHEN, CDR2 SYDVKM. The CDR3 totals 16 residues. J was trimmed by 3 bases and V by 5 bases; bases with no gene match: 12. The CDR3 spells CASSRPPGLVNYEQYF. The CDR3 DNA sequence: TGTGCCAGCAGTAGACCGCCGGGACTAGTGAACTACGAGCAGTACTTC.

The V gene is TRBV7-2, the J gene TRBJ2-1; no clear D gene. The ends were cut back, 5 bases at V and 0 bases at J, with 11 bases in the middle. Germline lookup yields CDR1 SGHTA and CDR2 FQGNSA. The CDR3 length is 15 residues. The DNA of the CDR3 is TGTGCCAGCAGCCAGACGTGGGACTCCTACAATGAGCAGTTCTTC. This encodes CASSQTWDSYNEQFF.